The 2 T cell receptor beta chains given below trace back to one sample, sequenced in a study of cytomegalovirus exposure and HLA in healthy donors. PCR used 60 Vbeta primers and 13 Jbeta primers. Profiling relied on immunoSEQ multiplex PCR, and the TCRdb table lists in-frame clones only, not all of them. The sample yields 100,000 to 120,000 clones, 82% seen once. The sample taken for sequencing was PBMCs. All receptors come from a woman aged 18-29 years in good health and CMV-seronegative.

This chain connects TRBV11-1 to TRBJ2-3; TRBD1 is a possible D gene (5 bases). Deletions cut 3 bases from V and 4 bases from J, with 14 bases between. This CDR3 has 15 residues. Per the germline V gene, CDR1 is SGHAT and CDR2 is FQDESV (reference sequence). In DNA, the CDR3 is TGTGCCAGCAGCTTTCGTACAGGTGGCGCAGATACGCAGTATTTT. Its protein product is CASSFRTGGADTQYF.

The rearrangement joins TRBV29-1 to TRBJ2-3; D not resolved. The germline V and J ends were trimmed by 6 bases and 2 bases, with 6 bases remaining between them. The length of the CDR3 is 11 residues. CDR1 is SQVTM and CDR2 is ANQGSEA in the germline V gene. The CDR3 coding sequence is TGCAGCGTGAGAGACACAGATACGCAGTATTTT. It encodes CSVRDTDTQYF.